The 27 T cell receptor beta chains below all came from one sample that was sequenced in a study of T-cell reconstitution after alpha-beta-depleted transplantation in children (dated by TCRdb to 2016 to 2018). The treatment or condition label of this sample denotes: allogeneic hematopoietic cell transplantation with graft depleted of TCRalphabeta T cells and CD19 B cells. The library was obtained by PCR. Sequencing used an Illumina HiSeq 2500. Molecular barcoding was employed in the preparation of TCR libraries, with unique molecular identifiers being used to normalize TCRbeta repertoire quantification. TCRdb handled the public reads itself, with Q25 trimming in fastp and clone calling in MiXCR, and kept productive beta chains. Every CDR3 protein is listed once, alongside the most common genes and DNA of its rows. This sample is represented by about 78,000 distinct CDR3 sequences; 13% to 15% of them were singletons. Together, the top ten hold 27% of the sample.

The sample in question was PBMCs, mostly from graft donor cells, obtained 180 days after TCRalphabeta/CD19-depleted stem cell transplant. The receptors derive from a male patient aged 2-15 years who had a stem cell transplant for acute lymphoblastic leukemia, so the T cells may come from the graft donor.

Only a few counts were recorded for this clonotype. V is TRBV20-1 and J is TRBJ2-7, with D unclear. Germline CDR1 reads DFQATT; CDR2 reads SNEGSKA (reference sequence). V lost 1 base to trimming and J lost 2 bases, with 9 bases between them. This CDR3 contains 13 residues. The CDR3 here is CSARAWLTYEQYF. The CDR3 DNA sequence: TGCAGTGCTAGAGCCTGGCTTACCTACGAGCAGTACTTC.

The CDR3 spells CASSLRTGVETQYF. The DNA for the CDR3 is TGTGCCAGCAGCTTGAGGACAGGGGTGGAGACCCAGTACTTC. V is TRBV5-4 and J is TRBJ2-5; 9 bases map to TRBD1. This CDR3 spans 14 amino acids. Germline lookup yields CDR1 SGHNT and CDR2 YYREEE (reference sequence). The V and J ends lost 1 base and 5 bases, in that order; junction bases with no gene match: 3.

Only a few counts were recorded for this clonotype. This sequence joins TRBV9 and TRBJ2-3; 7 nucleotides line up with TRBD1. J was trimmed by 5 bases and V by 0 bases; bases with no gene match: 6. Germline loops: CDR1 SGDLS, CDR2 YYNGEE. The CDR3 totals 15 residues. The CDR3, as DNA: TGTGCCAGCAGCGTAGTAACAGGGGAACTAGATACGCAGTATTTT. It specifies CASSVVTGELDTQYF.

This clonotype was seen ten or more times. V is TRBV10-3 and J is TRBJ2-7; 10 bases agree with TRBD2. V was pared by 2 bases and J by 3 bases, with 4 bases of the junction left unmatched. Germline V lookup: CDR1 ENHRY, CDR2 SYGVKD. The CDR3 is made up of 15 amino acids. CDR3 in amino acids: CAISEPGLASYEQYF. DNA for the CDR3: TGTGCCATCAGTGAGCCGGGACTAGCGAGCTACGAGCAGTACTTC.

This chain links TRBV5-1 with TRBJ2-7; the D gene is possibly TRBD2 (6 bases). In germline, CDR1 is SGHRS, CDR2 YFSETQ. CDR3 length: 16 residues. Trimming left V 2 bases short and J 1 base short, with 16 bases between. CDR3 residues: CASSLGPGDVSYEQYF. As DNA, the CDR3 is TGCGCCAGCAGCTTAGGGCCGGGAGACGTTTCCTACGAGCAGTACTTC.

This clonotype was picked up many times. The chain uses TRBV10-1 and TRBJ2-2; D is unresolved. CDR1 is WNHNN and CDR2 is SYGVQD in the germline V gene (reference sequence). V gave up 2 bases and J gave up 6 bases, with 4 bases separating them. This CDR3 region has 12 residues. The CDR3 reads CASSEGPGELFF. In DNA form, the CDR3 reads TGCGCCAGCAGTGAGGGTCCCGGGGAGCTGTTTTTT.

This chain links TRBV2 with TRBJ2-7; D perhaps matches TRBD1 (5 bases). The CDR3 totals 13 residues. Per the germline V gene, CDR1 is SNHLY and CDR2 is FYNNEI. Trimming removed 6 bases at V and 3 bases at J, with 12 bases between. The CDR3 reads CASRPDSNYEQYF. The CDR3 nucleotides read TGTGCCAGCAGACCCGACAGCAACTACGAGCAGTACTTC.

The chain has TRBV20-1 and TRBJ2-3; 10 nucleotides match TRBD1. Gene TRBJ1-5 matches the end of the DNA better, so the J call may be wrong. The germline CDR1 and CDR2 sequences are DFQATT and SNEGSKA (reference sequence). This CDR3 has 15 residues. Here the CDR3 DNA reads TGCAGTGCTAGAGATTTGGACAGGGGGGCAGATACGCAGCATTTT. This translates into CSARDLDRGADTQHF.

V is TRBV10-3 and J is TRBJ2-7, with 8 bases fitting TRBD1. The V gene end was trimmed by 0 bases and the J gene end by 5 bases; junction bases not matched to a gene: 6. The CDR3 totals 15 residues. Germline-derived CDR1 and CDR2 are ENHRY and SYGVKD. Here the CDR3 reads CAISESTGTGDEQYF. CDR3 bases: TGTGCCATCAGTGAGTCAACAGGGACAGGCGACGAGCAGTACTTC.

This clonotype appeared many times. This chain uses TRBV20-1 with TRBJ2-7; 7 bases line up with TRBD1. Trimming at V came to 4 bases and at J to 3 bases, leaving 3 bases not matched to a gene. The germline CDR1 and CDR2 sequences are DFQATT and SNEGSKA (reference sequence). The length of the CDR3 is 12 residues. CDR3 nucleotide sequence: TGCAGTGCTATGGGACAGAGCTACGAGCAGTACTTC. Protein: CSAMGQSYEQYF.

This chain uses TRBV27 with TRBJ2-2; 8 positions match TRBD2. V gave up 5 bases and J gave up 2 bases; unmatched junction bases: 4. CDR3 length equals 15 residues. Looked up from germline, CDR1 is MNHEY and CDR2 is SMNVEV (reference sequence). This CDR3 is CASSQGLVNTGELFF. The CDR3 DNA sequence: TGTGCCAGCAGTCAGGGACTAGTCAACACCGGGGAGCTGTTTTTT.

Regarding this clonotype: The junction departs from germline at one end; a sequencing error may be responsible. This chain uses TRBV6-1 with TRBJ2-2; D may match TRBD1 or TRBD2 (5 bases each). From germline, CDR1 is MNHNS and CDR2 SASEGT. The CDR3 has 17 residues. CDR3 sequence (DNA): TGTGCCAGCAGCTCAATAAAGGCTCGAGGGGTACCCGGGGAGCTGTCTTTT. This codes for CASSSIKARGVPGELSF.

V gene TRBV5-1 combines with J gene TRBJ2-5, with D possibly being TRBD1 (5 bases). The CDR3 has 14 amino acids. Germline CDR1 reads SGHRS; CDR2 reads YFSETQ. V gave up 4 bases and J gave up 2 bases, with 12 bases separating them. The CDR3 DNA reads TGCGCCAGCAGCCTGACAGTCCGGCAAGAGACCCAGTACTTC. Encoded protein: CASSLTVRQETQYF.

This clonotype was recorded a few times. V and J are TRBV7-8 and TRBJ2-7; D ambiguous. V lost 1 base and J 2 bases, leaving 21 bases between the germline ends. Germline-derived CDR1 and CDR2 are SGHVS and FQNEAQ. CDR3 length equals 18 residues. The CDR3: CASSLEFANQMAPYEQYF. CDR3 nucleotide sequence: TGTGCCAGCAGCTTAGAATTTGCTAACCAAATGGCGCCCTACGAGCAGTACTTC.

This clonotype was picked up a small number of times. V and J are TRBV12-3 or TRBV12-4 and TRBJ2-7; TRBD2 aligns across 9 bases. Trimming took 2 bases from V and 5 from J; bases not matched to a gene: 13. The CDR3 runs to 17 residues. CDR3 nucleotides: TGTGCCAGCAGTTTAACCCGCTGGCGGGAGGGCCCCCACGAGCAGTACTTC. Its translation is CASSLTRWREGPHEQYF.

This rearrangement joins TRBV20-1 to TRBJ2-4; the D gene could be TRBD1 or TRBD2 (6 bases each). Germline V gene data show CDR1 as DFQATT and CDR2 as SNEGSKA (reference sequence). Trimming pared 6 bases from V and 3 bases from J, leaving 18 bases between. CDR3 length: 15 residues. The CDR3 DNA follows: TGCAGTGCGGCCCGGGGGCCGCCCGGCAAAAACATTCAGTACTTC. Amino acid sequence: CSAARGPPGKNIQYF.

This clonotype was seen at least ten times. The V call is TRBV27, the J call TRBJ2-7; D is unresolved. Looked up from germline, CDR1 is MNHEY and CDR2 is SMNVEV (reference sequence). V was shortened by 2 bases and J by 4 bases, with 15 bases between the two germline ends. This CDR3 comprises 15 residues. The CDR3 reads CASSLRPFGRYEQYF. In DNA, the CDR3 is TGTGCCAGCAGTTTAAGGCCTTTCGGAAGATACGAGCAGTACTTC.

This clonotype has just a few counts. This chain links TRBV20-1 with TRBJ2-1; 12 bases map to TRBD2. Germline CDR1 and CDR2: DFQATT and SNEGSKA (reference sequence). Trimming removed 6 bases from V and 5 bases from J; junction bases left unmatched: 5. This CDR3 has 14 residues. Here the CDR3 reads CSATSGGTNNEQFF. The CDR3, as DNA: TGCAGTGCCACTAGCGGGGGGACTAACAATGAGCAGTTCTTC.

This clonotype has just a few counts. The V gene is TRBV5-1, the J gene TRBJ2-5; perhaps TRBD2 as D (6 bases). This CDR3 has 15 residues. CDR1 and CDR2 from the germline V gene are SGHRS and YFSETQ. The V end lost 4 bases, the J end lost 5 bases, and 18 bases lay between the germline ends. Written as DNA, the CDR3 is TGCGCCAGCAGCCCGGGGGACTCTTTGAGGGAGACCCAGTACTTC. As protein: CASSPGDSLRETQYF.

This clonotype was detected a few times. V gene TRBV28 combines with J gene TRBJ1-2, with 8 bases aligning to TRBD1. J gave up 6 bases and V 6 bases, and 6 bases lay outside the gene matches. The CDR3 consists of 13 residues. CDR1 MDHEN and CDR2 SYDVKM come from the germline V gene. CDR3 sequence reads: CASRPTGGDGYTF. For the CDR3, the DNA is TGTGCCAGCAGACCTACAGGGGGAGATGGCTACACCTTC.

This clonotype has more than one count but fewer than ten. The V call is TRBV29-1, the J call TRBJ2-3; TRBD2 matches at 9 bases. The CDR3 spans 11 residues. CDR1 and CDR2 from the germline V gene are SQVTM and ANQGSEA. V gave up 4 bases and J gave up 14 bases; unmatched junction bases: 7. The CDR3 region is CSVAGGGAAYF. CDR3 DNA sequence: TGCAGCGTTGCGGGCGGGGGGGCCGCGTATTTT.

V gene TRBV20-1 combines with J gene TRBJ2-7; TRBD2 matches 7 bases. V lost 3 bases, J lost 7 bases, and 6 bases stayed unmatched. The germline CDR1 and CDR2 sequences are DFQATT and SNEGSKA (reference sequence). The CDR3 contains 12 residues. The CDR3 bases are TGCAGTGCTAGCCCGGGAGGACGGGAGCAGTACTTC. Its translation: CSASPGGREQYF.

This clonotype has ten or more counts. The genes are TRBV4-3 and TRBJ1-2, with TRBD1 matching over 7 bases. The germline CDR1 and CDR2 sequences are LGHNA and YSLEER. Trimming at V came to 1 base and at J to 5 bases, leaving 4 bases not matched to a gene. CDR3 length equals 14 residues. CDR3 protein: CASSQGDRVYGYTF. In nucleotides, the CDR3 is TGCGCCAGCAGCCAAGGAGACAGGGTGTATGGCTACACCTTC.

This clonotype was observed many times. The CDR3 DNA follows: TGTGCCAGCAGTCGCCTGAGCGGGGAGACCCAGTACTTC. This sequence encodes CASSRLSGETQYF. The chain joins TRBV6-2 or TRBV6-3 to TRBJ2-5, with D perhaps matching TRBD2 (6 bases). This CDR3 has 13 amino acids. V was shortened by 5 bases and J by 5 bases, with 12 bases between the two germline ends. Germline V gene data show CDR1 as MNHEY and CDR2 as SVGEGT.

The chain is built from TRBV12-3 or TRBV12-4 and TRBJ1-5; D remains ambiguous. The length of the CDR3 is 13 residues. V shed 3 bases and J shed 5 bases, with 8 bases lying between them. CDR3 sequence (DNA): TGTGCCAGCAGTTTCACGGCTTATCAGCCCCAGCATTTT. Its translation is CASSFTAYQPQHF.

The rearrangement uses TRBV20-1 and TRBJ1-6; D remains ambiguous. CDR3 size: 13 residues. In germline, CDR1 is DFQATT, CDR2 SNEGSKA (reference sequence). Trimming cost V 3 bases and J 13 bases, with 16 bases left between them. The CDR3 here is CSASRSEGRPLHF. In DNA, the CDR3 is TGCAGTGCTAGCCGCTCGGAGGGCCGGCCCCTCCACTTT.

The table lists this clonotype with a few counts. The rearrangement links TRBV30 to TRBJ1-2, with 7 bases fitting TRBD1. The germline gives CDR1 GTSNPN, CDR2 SVGIG (reference sequence). The CDR3 length is 14 residues. The ends lost 3 bases at V and 1 base at J; junction bases unmatched: 5. CDR3 residues: CAWRQGPINYGYTF. The CDR3 DNA sequence: TGTGCCTGGAGACAGGGGCCTATTAACTATGGCTACACCTTC.